One sample yielded the 28 T cell receptor beta chains listed below, sequenced in a study of cytomegalovirus exposure and HLA in healthy donors. Primers: 60 Vbeta forward and 13 Jbeta reverse. Clones were sequenced by immunoSEQ multiplex PCR, and TCRdb holds only the in-frame ones, with some missing. The top ten hold around 1.6% of the sample, which has 150,000 to 200,000 clones, 79% seen once. The specimen was PBMCs. Receptor source: a woman aged 45-65 years in good health and CMV-seronegative.

This rearrangement joins TRBV7-2 to TRBJ2-2; tentatively, D is TRBD1 (5 bases). Germline V lookup: CDR1 SGHTA, CDR2 FQGNSA. Trimming shortened V by 5 bases and J by 3 bases, and 7 bases separated the two germline ends. This CDR3 has 13 residues. CDR3 DNA sequence: TGTGCCAGCAGCCGACAGTACACCGGGGAGCTGTTTTTT. It encodes CASSRQYTGELFF.

The chain uses TRBV28 and TRBJ1-5, with TRBD1 identical over 8 bases. From germline, CDR1 is MDHEN and CDR2 SYDVKM. J gave up 5 bases and V 2 bases, and 8 bases lay outside the gene matches. CDR3 size: 16 residues. CDR3 amino acids: CASSLRGQGAYQPQHF. The CDR3 DNA reads TGTGCCAGCAGTTTACGGGGGCAGGGGGCTTATCAGCCCCAGCATTTT.

The chain joins TRBV18 to TRBJ1-2; tentative D call: TRBD1 (6 bases). Germline V lookup: CDR1 KGHSH, CDR2 LQKENI. The CDR3 covers 15 residues. V was cut by 6 bases and J by 1 base, with 15 bases left in between. Written as DNA, the CDR3 is TGTGCCAGCTCTCAGACGGACAGAAATAACTATGGCTACACCTTC. It translates to CASSQTDRNNYGYTF.

The chain couples TRBV29-1 to TRBJ1-2, with a weak D call TRBD1 (6 bases). This CDR3 has 13 residues. From germline, CDR1 is SQVTM and CDR2 ANQGSEA. Trimming removed 7 bases at V and 4 bases at J, with 16 bases between. CDR3 protein: CSAETGQIYGYTF. CDR3 nucleotide sequence: TGCAGCGCCGAGACCGGACAGATCTATGGCTACACCTTC.

The chain joins TRBV5-6 to TRBJ1-4; no firm D call. The CDR3 sequence is 14 residues long. V lost 4 bases, J lost 8 bases, and 15 bases lay in between. Germline V gives CDR1 SGHDT, CDR2 YYEEEE. CDR3 DNA: TGTGCCAGCAGCCCCCCCCGGGGAGGAGAAAAACTGTTTTTT. Translated: CASSPPRGGEKLFF.

V gene TRBV5-1 combines with J gene TRBJ2-1; a possible D gene is TRBD2 (5 bases). V lost 2 bases, J lost 3 bases, and 12 bases lay in between. Germline V lookup: CDR1 SGHRS, CDR2 YFSETQ. The CDR3 has 15 amino acids. The CDR3 coding sequence is TGCGCCAGCAGCTTAAGGGAGTCGGTCTACAATGAGCAGTTCTTC. It yields the protein CASSLRESVYNEQFF.

The gene calls are TRBV4-1 and TRBJ1-2, with 9 bases lining up with TRBD1. J lost 8 bases, V lost 2 bases, and 12 bases had no gene match. The CDR3 is 16 residues long. Germline V gene lookup returns CDR1 MGHRA and CDR2 YSYEKL. In nucleotides, the CDR3 is TGCGCCAGCAGCCAAACTGATGAACAGGGGGCGGGCGGCTACACCTTC. Amino acid sequence: CASSQTDEQGAGGYTF.

This clone was found once. The gene calls are TRBV18 and TRBJ2-3, with 9 bases matching TRBD1. The V gene's germline CDR1 is KGHSH and CDR2 LQKENI. The CDR3 is made up of 15 amino acids. The V and J ends lost 1 base and 3 bases, in that order; junction bases with no gene match: 2. The CDR3 DNA is TGTGCCAGCTCACCACTGGGACAGGGTACAGATACGCAGTATTTT. It yields the protein CASSPLGQGTDTQYF.

J is TRBJ2-3 and V is TRBV10-3; D gene unclear. The CDR3 runs to 14 residues. The germline CDR1 and CDR2 sequences are ENHRY and SYGVKD. Trimming pared 3 bases from V and 4 bases from J, leaving 11 bases between. The CDR3 is CAISEAPPSDTQYF. CDR3 sequence (DNA): TGTGCCATCAGTGAAGCCCCCCCGTCAGATACGCAGTATTTT.

This rearrangement joins TRBV6-5 to TRBJ2-7, with 13 bases fitting TRBD2. The germline V gene encodes CDR1 MNHEY and CDR2 SVGAGI. CDR3 length: 16 residues. The junction had 7 bases not matched to a gene; V was cut back by 3 bases and J by 5 bases. CDR3 region: CASSYSMGLAGNEQYF. Here the CDR3 DNA reads TGTGCCAGCAGTTATAGCATGGGACTAGCGGGAAACGAGCAGTACTTC.

V usage is TRBV4-3 and J usage is TRBJ1-1, with TRBD1 matching over 7 bases. Germline assignment: CDR1 LGHNA and CDR2 YSLEER. With 0 bases clipped from V and 3 bases from J, the junction kept 10 bases outside the gene matches. This CDR3 contains 17 residues. The CDR3 reads CASSQDDLTGLDTEAFF. The CDR3 nucleotides are TGCGCCAGCAGCCAAGACGATCTGACAGGGCTGGACACTGAAGCTTTCTTT.

Concerning this clone itself: No DNA is shown, since the ends of the CDR3 on it are uncertain; the CDR3 is the one TCRdb lists. The chain is built from TRBV15 and TRBJ2-2; the tabulated D call, TRBD2, remains unverified against the DNA. Including both end residues, the CDR3 is 13 amino acids long. Germline CDR1 LNHNV, CDR2 YYDKDF (reference sequence). The CDR3 loop is CATSPRRAGELFF.

This CDR3 is CASSQVPGQANTGELFF. CDR3 bases: TGCGCCAGCAGCCAAGTTCCCGGACAGGCAAACACCGGGGAGCTGTTTTTT. The chain links TRBV4-3 to TRBJ2-2, with 7 bases fitting TRBD1. V was pared by 1 base and J by 2 bases, with 7 bases of the junction left unmatched. The CDR3 contains 17 residues. CDR1 and CDR2 (germline): LGHNA, YSLEER.

This rearrangement joins TRBV13 to TRBJ2-7, with unresolved D. Trimming shortened V by 4 bases and J by 2 bases, and 9 bases separated the two germline ends. Germline V gene lookup returns CDR1 PRHDT and CDR2 FYEKMQ (reference sequence). The CDR3 has 13 amino acids. The CDR3 DNA is TGTGCCAGCAGCTCAGTTCTTACCTACGAGCAGTACTTC. Translating gives CASSSVLTYEQYF.

The chain employs TRBV9 and TRBJ2-3; weak D call: TRBD1 (6 bases). The germline gives CDR1 SGDLS, CDR2 YYNGEE. V was cut by 0 bases and J by 12 bases, with 14 bases left in between. CDR3 size: 13 residues. CDR3 in DNA: TGTGCCAGCAGCGTAGATGGGCAGGGGACCCAGTATTTT. Amino acid sequence: CASSVDGQGTQYF.

The rearrangement joins TRBV28 to TRBJ2-5; D call uncertain. Trimming pared 5 bases from V and 5 bases from J, leaving 6 bases between. Germline V gene data show CDR1 as MDHEN and CDR2 as SYDVKM. This CDR3 spans 11 amino acids. CDR3 bases: TGTGCCAGCAGTCCCAGGGAGACCCAGTACTTC. It yields the protein CASSPRETQYF.

This clone turned up a few times. CDR3 sequence (DNA): TGTGCCAGCAGTGAAGGGTACAGGGAGGGTGGCTACACCTTC. This translates into CASSEGYREGGYTF. The rearrangement uses TRBV6-1 and TRBJ1-2, with D maybe TRBD1 (6 bases). The CDR3 has 14 residues. CDR1 and CDR2 (germline): MNHNS, SASEGT. Trimming removed 1 base from V and 7 bases from J, with 13 bases in between.

The CDR3, as DNA: TGTGCCAGCAGCCAATTACCGGGACAGGGGGGGACTGAAGCTTTCTTT. Amino acid sequence: CASSQLPGQGGTEAFF. The chain is built from TRBV7-2 and TRBJ1-1, with 11 bases matching TRBD1. Trimming at V came to 5 bases and at J to 5 bases, leaving 10 bases not matched to a gene. The V gene's germline CDR1 is SGHTA and CDR2 FQGNSA. The CDR3 is 16 residues long. Full variable domain (missing parts from reference TRBV7-2 and TRBJ1-1): GAGVSQSPSNKVTEKGKDVELRCDPISGHTALYWYRQSLGQGLEFLIYFQGNSAPDKSGLPSDRFSAERTGGSVSTLTIQRTQQEDSAVYLCASSQLPGQGGTEAFFGQGTRLTVV.

The J gene is TRBJ1-5, the V gene TRBV18; D perhaps matches TRBD1 (6 bases). Trimming removed 3 bases from V and 0 bases from J, with 9 bases in between. Germline CDR1 KGHSH, CDR2 LQKENI. CDR3 length equals 15 residues. CDR3 amino acids: CASSPQGGSNQPQHF. DNA of the CDR3: TGTGCCAGCTCACCCCAAGGGGGTAGCAATCAGCCCCAGCATTTT.

The rearrangement joins TRBV5-4 to TRBJ2-1; the match to TRBD2 covers 8 bases. V trimming: 0 bases; J trimming: 4 bases; junction bases outside the gene matches: 3. The germline V gene has CDR1 SGHNT and CDR2 YYREEE (reference sequence). This CDR3 is built from 15 residues. CDR3 sequence reads: CASSLALADYNEQFF. The CDR3 DNA reads as TGTGCCAGCAGCTTGGCACTAGCGGATTACAATGAGCAGTTCTTC.

The J gene is TRBJ2-3, the V gene TRBV10-3; 10 positions match TRBD2. The CDR3 spans 18 residues. Germline loops: CDR1 ENHRY, CDR2 SYGVKD. V lost 0 bases and J lost 5; bases outside the gene matches: 11. The CDR3 region has the DNA TGTGCCATCAGTGAGTCAGAAGCGGGAGGGGGGATACGAGATACGCAGTATTTT. Its protein is CAISESEAGGGIRDTQYF.

The rearrangement joins TRBV4-3 to TRBJ1-1, with D unclear. The germline V gene encodes CDR1 LGHNA and CDR2 YSLEER. The length of the CDR3 is 14 residues. V dropped 1 base and J dropped 2 bases, with 8 bases sitting between them. The CDR3 coding sequence is TGCGCCAGCAGCCAAGCCCAAATTAACACTGAAGCTTTCTTT. Its translation: CASSQAQINTEAFF.

The V and J genes are TRBV28 and TRBJ1-3; perhaps TRBD1 as D (5 bases). This CDR3 contains 15 residues. V was clipped by 6 bases and J by 3 bases, with 15 bases between them. The germline CDR1 and CDR2 sequences are MDHEN and SYDVKM. CDR3 nucleotide sequence: TGTGCCAGCAGCGACTCCCAGGGTTTTGGAAACACCATATATTTT. Amino acids: CASSDSQGFGNTIYF.

This chain uses TRBV6-6 with TRBJ1-2, with TRBD1 identical over 10 bases. The trim removed 11 bases at V and 7 bases at J, leaving 10 bases unmatched. Germline V gene data show CDR1 as MNHNY and CDR2 as SVGAGI (reference sequence). CDR3 size: 13 residues. The CDR3 loop is CAGRQGALGGYTF. CDR3 coding DNA: TGTGCCGGGAGACAGGGGGCGTTAGGTGGCTACACCTTC.

Remarks on this clone: One end of the junction does not line up with germline, which may come from a read error. The chain uses TRBV19 and TRBJ2-3, with 8 bases lining up with TRBD1. The CDR3 covers 14 residues. In germline, CDR1 is LNHDA, CDR2 SQIVND (reference sequence). The CDR3 sequence: CASSVDRGYDTQYF. Here the CDR3 DNA reads TGTGCCAGTAGTGTAGACAGGGGATACGATACGCAGTATTTT.

V and J are TRBV5-4 and TRBJ1-1; the D is unclear. The CDR3 totals 16 residues. Trimming cost V 0 bases and J 0 bases, with 12 bases left between them. Germline V gene data show CDR1 as SGHNT and CDR2 as YYREEE (reference sequence). DNA of the CDR3: TGTGCCAGCAGCTTGGACAAGAGGAATTTGAACACTGAAGCTTTCTTT. Its translation is CASSLDKRNLNTEAFF.

The rearrangement links TRBV29-1 to TRBJ2-2, with 14 bases that match TRBD2. Germline assignment: CDR1 SQVTM and CDR2 ANQGSEA. V lost 6 bases, J lost 4 bases, and 10 bases stayed unmatched. The CDR3 has 17 amino acids. In nucleotides, the CDR3 is TGCAGCGTGAAAGGGACTAGCGGGAGAGTGGGCACCGGGGAGCTGTTTTTT. The encoded protein is CSVKGTSGRVGTGELFF.

This chain joins TRBV19 and TRBJ1-4; D unclear. There are 14 residues in the CDR3. Germline loops: CDR1 LNHDA, CDR2 SQIVND (reference sequence). Trimming cost V 6 bases and J 3 bases, with 11 bases left between them. CDR3 DNA sequence: TGTGCCAGTAGGACTGATTGGGCTAATGAAAAACTGTTTTTT. It specifies CASRTDWANEKLFF.